Listed below are T cell receptor beta chains from one sample, sequenced in a study of blood T cells in healthy people across ages. TCRdb redid the calling of the 5' RACE reads with MiXCR, one entry per CDR3 protein. Counted here are 1.5 million to 2 million distinct CDR3 sequences, roughly 27% occurring once; the ten biggest clones make up roughly 8%. The material sequenced was blood. Every receptor here comes from a woman aged 25 to 45 in good health. The CDR3 runs from the conserved cysteine through the conserved F or W. The order of the fields is D gene, clone size, V gene, J gene, CDR3 protein, CDR3 DNA. D genes are given only for firm matches. Size is omitted from some rows. Given values are once, few, many or a class for expanded clones.

d_call: -
clone_size: -
v_call: TRBV7-2
j_call: TRBJ1-2
cdr3_aa: CASSYHQGSANYGYTF
cdr3_nt: TGTGCCAGCAGCTACCACCAGGGAAGCGCTAACTATGGCTACACCTTC

d_call: -
clone_size: few
v_call: TRBV10-3
j_call: TRBJ1-5
cdr3_aa: CAIRESSNQPQHF
cdr3_nt: TGTGCCATCAGGGAAAGTAGCAATCAGCCCCAGCATTTT

d_call: TRBD2
clone_size: few
v_call: TRBV20-1
j_call: TRBJ2-1
cdr3_aa: CSAWVAGAFSYNEQFF
cdr3_nt: TGCAGTGCCTGGGTAGCGGGGGCTTTCTCCTACAATGAGCAGTTCTTC

d_call: -
clone_size: few
v_call: TRBV5-4
j_call: TRBJ2-2
cdr3_aa: CASSTRGRGNTGELFF
cdr3_nt: TGTGCCAGCAGCACGCGGGGTAGGGGAAACACCGGGGAGCTGTTTTTT

d_call: -
clone_size: few
v_call: TRBV5-1
j_call: TRBJ2-1
cdr3_aa: CASSLGGLASEQFF
cdr3_nt: TGCGCCAGCAGCTTGGGGGGTCTAGCGAGTGAGCAGTTCTTC

d_call: -
clone_size: few
v_call: TRBV5-1
j_call: TRBJ2-1
cdr3_aa: CASSSGLGGDEQFF
cdr3_nt: TGCGCCAGCAGCTCGGGACTAGGGGGCGATGAGCAGTTCTTC

d_call: -
clone_size: few
v_call: TRBV5-5
j_call: TRBJ2-6
cdr3_aa: CASSLFAGANVLTF
cdr3_nt: TGTGCCAGCAGCTTATTCGCGGGGGCCAACGTCCTGACTTTC

d_call: TRBD2
clone_size: few
v_call: TRBV20-1
j_call: TRBJ2-5
cdr3_aa: CSARGAGGVETQYF
cdr3_nt: TGCAGTGCCCGGGGAGCGGGGGGGGTGGAGACCCAGTACTTC

d_call: -
clone_size: few
v_call: TRBV6-6
j_call: TRBJ1-2
cdr3_aa: CASGSGGHNLNHGYTF
cdr3_nt: TGTGCCAGCGGATCGGGAGGGCACAACCTTAACCATGGCTACACCTTC

d_call: TRBD1
clone_size: -
v_call: TRBV20-1
j_call: TRBJ2-7
cdr3_aa: CSASPGGWEQYF
cdr3_nt: TGCAGTGCTAGTCCAGGGGGCTGGGAGCAGTACTTC

d_call: -
clone_size: many
v_call: TRBV5-1
j_call: TRBJ2-7
cdr3_aa: CASSLEGRTYEQYF
cdr3_nt: TGCGCCAGCAGCTTGGAAGGACGGACCTACGAGCAGTACTTC

d_call: -
clone_size: many
v_call: TRBV7-2
j_call: TRBJ1-2
cdr3_aa: CASTPRIAGANYGYTF
cdr3_nt: TGTGCCAGCACCCCAAGGATCGCGGGGGCTAACTATGGCTACACCTTC

d_call: -
clone_size: -
v_call: TRBV5-5
j_call: TRBJ2-3
cdr3_aa: CASSSTVAVDTQYF
cdr3_nt: TGTGCCAGCAGCAGTACGGTAGCTGTAGATACGCAGTATTTT

d_call: -
clone_size: few
v_call: TRBV24-1
j_call: TRBJ2-5
cdr3_aa: CATSDAGDGGKETQYF
cdr3_nt: TGTGCCACCAGTGACGCCGGAGATGGTGGGAAAGAGACCCAGTACTTC

d_call: TRBD1
clone_size: few
v_call: TRBV20-1
j_call: TRBJ1-2
cdr3_aa: CSAMTAGQGDYGYTF
cdr3_nt: TGCAGTGCCATGACCGCGGGACAGGGGGACTATGGCTACACCTTC

d_call: -
clone_size: -
v_call: TRBV29-1
j_call: TRBJ2-5
cdr3_aa: CSVEGWGRPRYEQYF
cdr3_nt: TGCAGCGTTGAAGGATGGGGTAGGCCCCGCTATGAGCAGTACTTC

d_call: TRBD2
clone_size: few
v_call: TRBV12-3/TRBV12-4
j_call: TRBJ2-5
cdr3_aa: CASSLRSGRQETQYF
cdr3_nt: TGTGCCAGCAGTCTCAGAAGCGGGAGGCAAGAGACCCAGTACTTC

d_call: -
clone_size: many
v_call: TRBV10-3
j_call: TRBJ2-7
cdr3_aa: CAISEEQSPTYEQYF
cdr3_nt: TGTGCCATCAGTGAGGAGCAGAGCCCCACCTACGAGCAGTACTTC

d_call: TRBD2
clone_size: -
v_call: TRBV20-1
j_call: TRBJ2-5
cdr3_aa: CSAREEREYGETQYF
cdr3_nt: TGCAGTGCTAGAGAGGAGCGGGAGTACGGGGAGACCCAGTACTTC

d_call: TRBD1
clone_size: few
v_call: TRBV7-3
j_call: TRBJ1-1
cdr3_aa: CASSHSDREAFF
cdr3_nt: TGTGCCAGCAGCCACAGTGACAGGGAGGCTTTCTTT

d_call: TRBD2
clone_size: many
v_call: TRBV5-1
j_call: TRBJ2-1
cdr3_aa: CASRTGGGYNEQFF
cdr3_nt: TGCGCCAGTCGGACTGGGGGGGGATACAATGAGCAGTTCTTC

d_call: -
clone_size: few
v_call: TRBV2
j_call: TRBJ2-5
cdr3_aa: CASNALGQETQYF
cdr3_nt: TGTGCCAGCAATGCCTTGGGGCAAGAGACCCAGTACTTC

d_call: -
clone_size: -
v_call: TRBV4-1
j_call: TRBJ1-3
cdr3_aa: CASSQGDGVSGNTIYF
cdr3_nt: TGCGCCAGCAGCCAAGGGGACGGTGTCTCTGGAAACACCATATATTTT

d_call: -
clone_size: few
v_call: TRBV29-1
j_call: TRBJ2-5
cdr3_aa: CSVEGRDQETQYF
cdr3_nt: TGCAGCGTTGAAGGGAGGGATCAAGAGACCCAGTACTTC

d_call: TRBD2
clone_size: -
v_call: TRBV6-5
j_call: TRBJ2-1
cdr3_aa: CASYPGGYNEQFF
cdr3_nt: TGTGCCAGCTACCCGGGGGGGTACAATGAGCAGTTCTTC

d_call: -
clone_size: few
v_call: TRBV6-5
j_call: TRBJ1-6
cdr3_aa: CASSYSGAATLNSPLHF
cdr3_nt: TGTGCCAGCAGTTACTCAGGAGCCGCAACTTTGAATTCACCCCTCCACTTT

d_call: TRBD1
clone_size: -
v_call: TRBV7-6
j_call: TRBJ1-3
cdr3_aa: CASSRNRGGNTIYF
cdr3_nt: TGTGCCAGCAGCCGAAACAGGGGTGGAAACACCATATATTTT

d_call: TRBD2
clone_size: few
v_call: TRBV7-2
j_call: TRBJ2-3
cdr3_aa: CASSPKIWTSGGEGTDTQYF
cdr3_nt: TGTGCCAGCAGCCCAAAAATTTGGACTAGCGGAGGAGAGGGGACAGATACGCAGTATTTT

d_call: -
clone_size: -
v_call: TRBV6-5
j_call: TRBJ2-7
cdr3_aa: CASRTVGTHEQYF
cdr3_nt: TGTGCCAGCAGGACTGTCGGAACACACGAGCAGTACTTC

d_call: -
clone_size: few
v_call: TRBV12-3/TRBV12-4
j_call: TRBJ2-1
cdr3_aa: CASSSRLQGQEQFF
cdr3_nt: TGTGCCAGCAGTTCCCGTCTCCAGGGGCAGGAGCAGTTCTTC

d_call: TRBD1
clone_size: -
v_call: TRBV9
j_call: TRBJ2-1
cdr3_aa: CASSASSRDRGRLYNEQFF
cdr3_nt: TGTGCCAGCAGCGCCTCATCCCGGGACAGGGGGCGTCTCTACAATGAGCAGTTCTTC

d_call: TRBD1
clone_size: -
v_call: TRBV20-1
j_call: TRBJ1-2
cdr3_aa: CSARPRGQVFYGYTF
cdr3_nt: TGCAGTGCTAGACCTCGAGGACAGGTCTTCTATGGCTACACCTTC

d_call: -
clone_size: -
v_call: TRBV10-2
j_call: TRBJ1-1
cdr3_aa: CASSERSNTEAFF
cdr3_nt: TGCGCCAGCAGTGAGAGGTCGAACACTGAAGCTTTCTTT

d_call: -
clone_size: -
v_call: TRBV12-3/TRBV12-4
j_call: TRBJ1-5
cdr3_aa: CASSLALNGGNQPQHF
cdr3_nt: TGTGCCAGCAGTTTAGCGCTAAACGGGGGCAATCAGCCCCAGCATTTT

d_call: -
clone_size: -
v_call: TRBV28
j_call: TRBJ1-6
cdr3_aa: CASRDDPNSPLHF
cdr3_nt: TGTGCCAGCAGGGACGACCCCAATTCACCCCTCCACTTT

d_call: -
clone_size: few
v_call: TRBV29-1
j_call: TRBJ2-3
cdr3_aa: CSVEHQGGSTDTQYF
cdr3_nt: TGCAGCGTTGAACACCAGGGGGGAAGCACAGATACGCAGTATTTT

d_call: -
clone_size: many
v_call: TRBV7-2
j_call: TRBJ2-7
cdr3_aa: CASSPPSPEQYF
cdr3_nt: TGTGCCAGCAGCCCTCCTAGTCCCGAGCAGTACTTC

d_call: -
clone_size: -
v_call: TRBV7-6
j_call: TRBJ2-7
cdr3_aa: CASSRDATGYEQYF
cdr3_nt: TGTGCCAGCAGCAGAGACGCGACTGGCTACGAGCAGTACTTC

d_call: -
clone_size: once
v_call: TRBV21-1
j_call: TRBJ1-4
cdr3_aa: CASSSTQGGCVLFF
cdr3_nt: TGTGCCAGCAGCTCAACACAGGGCGGGTGTGTACTGTTTTTT

d_call: TRBD2
clone_size: few
v_call: TRBV30
j_call: TRBJ2-5
cdr3_aa: CAWQAGGPPETQYF
cdr3_nt: TGTGCCTGGCAAGCGGGGGGGCCTCCGGAGACCCAGTACTTC

d_call: -
clone_size: -
v_call: TRBV7-8
j_call: TRBJ2-1
cdr3_aa: CASSLGSGRFNEQFF
cdr3_nt: TGTGCCAGCAGCCTAGGCTCGGGGCGGTTTAATGAGCAGTTCTTC

d_call: -
clone_size: few
v_call: TRBV4-1
j_call: TRBJ1-2
cdr3_aa: CASSQPRIGSYNYGYTF
cdr3_nt: TGCGCCAGCAGCCAACCCCGGATCGGATCCTATAACTATGGCTACACCTTC

d_call: -
clone_size: -
v_call: TRBV20-1
j_call: TRBJ2-5
cdr3_aa: CSWVRGAQETQYF
cdr3_nt: TGCAGCTGGGTACGGGGGGCTCAAGAGACCCAGTACTTC

d_call: -
clone_size: -
v_call: TRBV20-1
j_call: TRBJ1-5
cdr3_aa: CGAEELRDQPQHF
cdr3_nt: TGCGGTGCCGAAGAGCTCAGGGATCAGCCCCAGCATTTT

d_call: -
clone_size: many
v_call: TRBV12-3/TRBV12-4
j_call: TRBJ2-3
cdr3_aa: CASSLLAGGTQYF
cdr3_nt: TGCGCCAGCAGCCTCCTAGCCGGTGGTACGCAGTATTTT

d_call: -
clone_size: many
v_call: TRBV6-5
j_call: TRBJ2-1
cdr3_aa: CASSNTNNEQFF
cdr3_nt: TGTGCCAGCAGTAACACAAACAATGAGCAGTTCTTC

d_call: TRBD2
clone_size: few
v_call: TRBV12-3/TRBV12-4
j_call: TRBJ2-1
cdr3_aa: CASSRGLARDWDEQFF
cdr3_nt: TGTGCCAGCAGTCGGGGACTAGCGCGGGACTGGGATGAGCAGTTCTTC

d_call: -
clone_size: -
v_call: TRBV7-6
j_call: TRBJ2-5
cdr3_aa: CASSQEAQGGGTQYF
cdr3_nt: TGTGCCAGCAGCCAAGAGGCCCAGGGTGGGGGGACCCAGTACTTC

d_call: -
clone_size: few
v_call: TRBV2
j_call: TRBJ2-7
cdr3_aa: CASSEALVSDEQYF
cdr3_nt: TGTGCCAGCAGTGAAGCGCTAGTGTCGGACGAGCAGTACTTC

d_call: -
clone_size: few
v_call: TRBV5-1
j_call: TRBJ2-6
cdr3_aa: CASSLQGDGVNVLTF
cdr3_nt: TGCGCCAGCAGCTTGCAAGGGGACGGGGTCAACGTCCTGACTTTC

d_call: TRBD2
clone_size: many
v_call: TRBV12-3/TRBV12-4
j_call: TRBJ2-7
cdr3_aa: CASSLGGSSSYEQYF
cdr3_nt: TGTGCCAGCAGTTTGGGCGGGAGCTCTTCCTACGAGCAGTACTTC

d_call: TRBD2
clone_size: -
v_call: TRBV20-1
j_call: TRBJ2-5
cdr3_aa: CSATSGTSVYNEQYF
cdr3_nt: TGCAGTGCAACTTCCGGGACTAGCGTCTACAATGAGCAGTACTTC

d_call: -
clone_size: many
v_call: TRBV6-1
j_call: TRBJ2-7
cdr3_aa: CASSVDSIYEQYF
cdr3_nt: TGTGCCAGCAGTGTTGACTCCATCTACGAGCAGTACTTC

d_call: -
clone_size: -
v_call: TRBV7-2
j_call: TRBJ2-7
cdr3_aa: CTSSLGGDIHEQYF
cdr3_nt: TGTACCAGCAGCTTAGGGGGAGACATCCACGAGCAGTACTTC

d_call: TRBD2
clone_size: -
v_call: TRBV7-9
j_call: TRBJ2-1
cdr3_aa: CASNPRDRSGRWAEQFF
cdr3_nt: TGTGCCAGCAACCCCCGGGATCGTAGCGGGAGGTGGGCTGAGCAGTTCTTC

d_call: TRBD1
clone_size: -
v_call: TRBV7-2
j_call: TRBJ1-1
cdr3_aa: CASRVGQAITEAFF
cdr3_nt: TGTGCCAGCAGGGTGGGACAGGCCATCACCGAAGCTTTCTTT

d_call: TRBD2
clone_size: -
v_call: TRBV10-3
j_call: TRBJ2-3
cdr3_aa: CAISTSGTDTQYF
cdr3_nt: TGTGCCATCTCGACTAGCGGCACAGATACGCAGTATTTT

d_call: TRBD2
clone_size: -
v_call: TRBV3-1
j_call: TRBJ2-7
cdr3_aa: CASSAGTSPYEQYF
cdr3_nt: TGTGCCAGCAGCGCCGGGACTAGCCCCTACGAGCAGTACTTC

d_call: TRBD1
clone_size: few
v_call: TRBV20-1
j_call: TRBJ2-1
cdr3_aa: CSAAQGAATEQFF
cdr3_nt: TGCAGTGCTGCTCAGGGGGCCGCGACTGAGCAGTTCTTC